This T cell receptor (beta chain) stems from a study of blood T cells in healthy people across ages. The wider study: There was about one barcoded beta molecule captured by template switching per two T cells.

This clonotype was seen a few times. Its antigen is not identified. Deletions cut 2 bases from V and 4 bases from J, with 11 bases between. Germline V gene sequence: CDR1 DFQATT, CDR2 SNEGSKA (reference sequence). The CDR3 runs to 13 residues. Points from the study as a whole: Researchers judged that diversity estimates from one million T cells fell short of true values.

A second PCR of roughly 7 to 11 cycles used a sample-barcoded 5' primer and a J-beta primer mix. TCRdb independently ran MiXCR on the 5' RACE reads; one entry per CDR3 protein. The table includes approximately 1,700,000 distinct CDR3 sequences, approximately 40% detected once. The sample was blood. The clonotype comes from a human donor in good health. The chain carries TRBV20-1 and TRBJ2-5; either TRBD1 or TRBD2 may fit D (6 bases each). CDR3 amino acids: CSARQGGGETQYF. In DNA, the CDR3 is TGCAGTGCTAGACAAGGAGGGGGAGAGACCCAGTACTTC.